This T cell receptor beta chain emerged from a study of T cell repertoires in ileal Crohn's disease (dated by TCRdb to between 2017 and 2020). General notes on the study: The median duration of disease was approximately 8.3 years, and at the time of surgery 35% of patients were active smokers. Running in parallel with the study was a multicentre cohort set up to find predictors of early endoscopic recurrence following ileocolonic resection. A prospective multicentre cohort supplied the roughly 57 Crohn's disease patients whose TCR repertoires were analysed. Endoscopic postoperative recurrence was defined as a Rutgeerts score above i0. Roughly half of the patients were given postoperative therapy, with 11 receiving thiopurines and over 15 receiving anti-TNF agents. A total of approximately 170 mucosal samples from some 50 patients were sequenced, collected from several sites on the surgical specimen as well as at postoperative endoscopy. Every patient underwent surgery because of a complication, which was stricturing disease in approximately 60% and penetrating disease in roughly 40%. Results the study describes overall, beyond this receptor: Endoscopic recurrence was found to be associated with higher high-frequency clone percentages at surgery, and recurrence was observed in all patients with clonality above 26.8% (18/57). Only a subgroup of patients, of unstated size, had mucosal CD4 and CD8 T cells sorted and sequenced. Patients who were active smokers at surgery had a significantly higher proportion of clonal expansions than non-smokers (approximately 26% vs 17%, p=0.02). Compared with CD4 T cells, sorted CD8 T cells contained more high-frequency clones, which suggests that the mucosal expansions were mostly CD8.

Remarks on this clone: Its antigen specificity is not known. The sample holds no much larger clone one base away, and base qualities are not on file.

For commercial TCRB immunosequencing, about 500 nanograms of biopsy DNA were submitted for each sample. A two-step, amplification bias-controlled multiplex PCR was used by Adaptive Biotechnology to amplify CDR3 regions from genomic DNA. The first PCR used primers for every V and J gene segment; the second PCR added barcodes and Illumina adapters. CDR3 libraries were sequenced on an Illumina instrument. The authors processed their data as follows. The analysis used both the pipelines supplied by the vendor and custom analysis of the raw data in R/Bioconductor with R version 3.3.0. Clonality, ranging from 0 to 1, was calculated as the inverse of the normalised Shannon entropy of all productive clones. High-frequency clones were defined as the share of the repertoire occupied by the top 100 clones, with only clones passing a 95% confidence test being retained. Repertoire diversity was measured with the Simpson index, and overlap between samples was measured with the Morisita-Horn index. Held by TCRdb, this immuneACCESS table contains in-frame sequences only and omits some clones. Under half of the omission traces to an unresolved V gene where checked; the cause of the rest is unknown. The V and J calls and clone size are taken from that table; D and trimming were inferred from the DNA. The sample table records around 6,000 clones; around 83% of these occur just once. Jointly, the top ten make up approximately 5% of the sample.

Eligible patients were adults with ileal or ileocolonic Crohn's disease who had an indication for ileocolonic resection. Whole ileal mucosal biopsies were kept frozen at -80 degrees C prior to DNA extraction. Genomic DNA was isolated from frozen whole biopsies using a TRizol-based method, and the DNA was quantified with a NanoDrop 2000 spectrophotometer. CDR1 and CDR2 are drawn from the germline V gene: SGHAT, FQNNGV. Reading from cysteine to phenylalanine, the CDR3 counts 15 amino acids. Left in the record is the CDR3 DNA by itself, 45 bases read in frame from the first base. The V and J ends are trimmed by 5 bases and 1 base, leaving 15 bases between them.

The chain links TRBV11-2 with TRBJ2-7; the D region possibly corresponds to TRBD2 (5 bases align). Sequencing input: ileal tissue. This clonotype was sampled from an adult with Crohn's disease. The CDR3 here reads CASSPGSGSSYEQYF. The DNA sequence reads TGTGCCAGCAGCCCAGGATCGGGGTCGTCCTACGAGCAGTACTTC.